A single sample is the source of the 9 T cell receptor beta chains below, sequenced in a study of blood T cell repertoires in COVID-19. The method was immunoSEQ multiplex PCR; TCRdb's version includes in-frame clones alone and lacks a portion of them. The table has 280,000 or so clones, around 85% seen once; the top ten hold 5.5% to 7%. The sequencing sample was made of PBMCs or T cells enriched from blood (not recorded which). The receptors shown here come from a woman aged 40 to 55 who had recovered from COVID-19.

This sequence joins TRBV7-2 and TRBJ2-3; D perhaps matches TRBD1 (6 bases). V shed 4 bases and J shed 0 bases, with 8 bases lying between them. The CDR3 length is 14 residues. Looked up from germline, CDR1 is SGHTA and CDR2 is FQGNSA. The CDR3 sequence is CASSSGHSTDTQYF. The CDR3 DNA follows: TGTGCCAGCAGCTCGGGACACAGCACAGATACGCAGTATTTT.

Here the CDR3 reads CASSDAGIASRSQFF. The CDR3, as DNA: TGTGCCAGCAGTGACGCAGGAATAGCGTCCCGTTCTCAGTTCTTC. This sequence joins TRBV6-1 and TRBJ2-1; a weak D match, TRBD2 (5 bases). Trimming removed 3 bases from V and 13 bases from J, with 22 bases in between. Germline V gene data show CDR1 as MNHNS and CDR2 as SASEGT. The CDR3 spans 15 residues.

The chain is built from TRBV6-2 or TRBV6-3 and TRBJ2-1; maybe TRBD2 (6 bases). Germline V gene lookup returns CDR1 MNHEY and CDR2 SVGEGT. The CDR3 is made up of 11 amino acids. Between the trimmed V and J ends, which lost 6 bases and 10 bases, there was a span of 10 bases. CDR3 in amino acids: CASSWGVEQFF. Here the CDR3 DNA reads TGTGCCAGCAGCTGGGGGGTGGAGCAGTTCTTC.

J is TRBJ2-1 and V is TRBV28; 7 nucleotides match TRBD2. Germline loops: CDR1 MDHEN, CDR2 SYDVKM. This CDR3 region has 11 residues. J lost 10 bases, V lost 4 bases, and 1 base had no gene match. The CDR3 nucleotides read TGTGCCAGCAGTTGGGGGGGAGAGCAGTTCTTC. Translating it yields CASSWGGEQFF.

The CDR3 DNA reads TGTGCCAGCTCACCATACGGGGGGCCCCGGTATCTTGGGATGGAACTGTTTTTT. The encoded protein is CASSPYGGPRYLGMELFF. The V call is TRBV18, the J call TRBJ1-4; perhaps TRBD1 as D (6 bases). The CDR3 covers 18 residues. Germline V gene lookup returns CDR1 KGHSH and CDR2 LQKENI. Trimming stripped 2 bases from V and 12 bases from J, with 28 bases between.

V usage is TRBV7-2 and J usage is TRBJ1-6; possible D gene TRBD1, 6 bases. The CDR3 is made up of 15 amino acids. CDR1 SGHTA and CDR2 FQGNSA come from the germline V gene. Trimming stripped 5 bases from V and 6 bases from J, with 14 bases between. CDR3 region: CASSPQGISNSPLHF. As DNA, the CDR3 is TGTGCCAGCAGCCCCCAGGGGATCAGTAATTCACCCCTCCACTTT. Variable domain in full (rest from reference TRBV7-2 and TRBJ1-6): GAGVSQSPSNKVTEKGKDVELRCDPISGHTALYWYRQSLGQGLEFLIYFQGNSAPDKSGLPSDRFSAERTGGSVSTLTIQRTQQEDSAVYLCASSPQGISNSPLHFGNGTRLTVT.

The chain joins TRBV28 to TRBJ2-7; D possibly corresponds to TRBD1 (6 bases). This CDR3 region has 17 residues. The V gene lost 4 bases and the J gene lost 2 bases, with 21 bases spanning the gap. Germline-derived CDR1 and CDR2 are MDHEN and SYDVKM. CDR3 loop: CASSSRRDRTPPYEQYF. As DNA, the CDR3 is TGTGCCAGCAGTTCCCGTCGTGACAGGACACCACCCTACGAGCAGTACTTC.

This clone was detected a few times. The V and J genes are TRBV30 and TRBJ1-3; no definite D call. Per germline, CDR1 GTSNPN and CDR2 SVGIG (reference sequence). CDR3 length equals 13 residues. V lost 6 bases and J 3 bases, leaving 12 bases between the germline ends. The DNA for the CDR3 is TGTGCCTGCCCCGGCCCAGGTGGAAACACCATATATTTT. Translated, it gives CACPGPGGNTIYF.

Remarks on this clone: This CDR3 is also generated by other DNA sequences in the sample. The chain is built from TRBV19 and TRBJ2-7, with 9 bases matching TRBD1. The CDR3 loop spans 14 amino acids. The germline V gene has CDR1 LNHDA and CDR2 SQIVND (reference sequence). Germline trimming cut 4 bases from V and 1 base from J; bases unmatched to any gene: 2. Here the CDR3 reads CASSTGQGSYEQYF. The CDR3 nucleotides read TGTGCCAGTAGTACGGGACAGGGATCCTACGAGCAGTACTTC.